The 10 T cell receptor beta chains in this list originate from one sample, sequenced in a study of blood T cell repertoires in COVID-19. Repertoires were generated with immunoSEQ multiplex PCR, while TCRdb's copy carries only in-frame clones and drops some. The sample carries about 82,000 clones, under 80% recorded once. The sequencing input was peripheral blood. Every receptor here comes from a man aged 55-75 years with COVID-19, enrolled during active disease.

The rearrangement links TRBV6-5 to TRBJ2-7; TRBD1 might be the D (5 bases). V lost 6 bases, J lost 3 bases, and 15 bases lay in between. Germline CDR1 MNHEY, CDR2 SVGAGI. This CDR3 is built from 14 residues. The CDR3 loop reads CASRDPRQFYEQYF. The CDR3, as DNA: TGTGCCAGCAGAGACCCGCGACAGTTCTACGAGCAGTACTTC.

This chain joins TRBV9 and TRBJ1-1; D is ambiguous. V was trimmed by 0 bases and J by 7 bases, leaving 10 bases between them. The germline V gene has CDR1 SGDLS and CDR2 YYNGEE. CDR3 length: 13 residues. CDR3 sequence reads: CASSVGLSDEAFF. CDR3 bases: TGTGCCAGCAGCGTAGGACTAAGCGATGAAGCTTTCTTT. Using reference TRBV9 and TRBJ1-1 for the parts outside the CDR3, the full variable domain is DSGVTQTPKHLITATGQRVTLRCSPRSGDLSVYWYQQSLDQGLQFLIQYYNGEERAKGNILERFSAQQFPDLHSELNLSSLELGDSALYFCASSVGLSDEAFFGQGTRLTVV.

V usage is TRBV5-1 and J usage is TRBJ2-3; 7 bases agree with TRBD2. The CDR3 is made up of 16 amino acids. CDR1 is SGHRS and CDR2 is YFSETQ in the germline V gene. The junction had 8 bases not matched to a gene; V was cut back by 3 bases and J by 1 base. This CDR3 is CASSSGRGGGTDTQYF. The CDR3 DNA is TGCGCCAGCAGCTCTGGACGGGGAGGGGGCACAGATACGCAGTATTTT.

The V and J genes are TRBV3-1 (or the pseudogene TRBV3-2) and TRBJ2-3, with 12 bases matching TRBD2. Unmatched junction bases numbered 6, after V lost 3 bases and J lost 5 bases. Germline CDR1 reads LGHDT; CDR2 reads YNNKEL (reference sequence). The CDR3 spans 16 residues. CDR3 region: CASSHSSGGAEDTQYF. The CDR3 bases are TGTGCCAGCAGCCATTCTAGCGGGGGGGCCGAAGATACGCAGTATTTT.

The CDR3 nucleotides read TGTGCCTGGAGGGACAGGGACCCTGGCTACACCTTC. It encodes CAWRDRDPGYTF. The chain carries TRBV30 and TRBJ1-2; 8 nucleotides match TRBD1. This CDR3 region has 12 residues. Germline CDR1 GTSNPN, CDR2 SVGIG (reference sequence). The J segment lost 7 bases and the V segment lost 3 bases, leaving 4 bases of the junction unmatched.

The chain combines TRBV9 with TRBJ2-7, with 10 bases aligning to TRBD2. V trimming: 2 bases; J trimming: 2 bases; junction bases outside the gene matches: 4. The CDR3 sequence is 15 residues long. Germline V gene sequence: CDR1 SGDLS, CDR2 YYNGEE. The CDR3 nucleotides read TGTGCCAGCAGCGTCGGACTAGCGGACACCTACGAGCAGTACTTC. Its translation is CASSVGLADTYEQYF.

The genes are TRBV13 and TRBJ1-3; D is uncertain. Between the trimmed V and J ends, which lost 6 bases and 0 bases, there was a span of 12 bases. The germline V gene encodes CDR1 PRHDT and CDR2 FYEKMQ (reference sequence). The length of the CDR3 is 15 residues. CDR3 nucleotides: TGTGCCAGCAGACCAGGACTGAACTCTGGAAACACCATATATTTT. Encoded protein: CASRPGLNSGNTIYF. The full variable domain, rest sourced from reference TRBV13 and TRBJ1-3, is AAGVIQSPRHLIKEKRETATLKCYPIPRHDTVYWYQQGPGQDPQFLISFYEKMQSDKGSIPDRFSAQQFSDYHSELNMSSLELGDSALYFCASRPGLNSGNTIYFGEGSWLTVV.

Details on this clone: The sample carries other DNA sequences with the same CDR3. The chain is built from TRBV18 and TRBJ1-1; the D is unclear. CDR1 and CDR2 from the germline V gene are KGHSH and LQKENI. The CDR3 sequence is 14 residues long. V was pared by 3 bases and J by 1 base, with 9 bases between. CDR3 DNA sequence: TGTGCCAGCTCACCGGGCCGACAGAACACTGAAGCTTTCTTT. This encodes CASSPGRQNTEAFF.

The V gene is TRBV27, the J gene TRBJ2-7; no definite D call. The CDR3 sequence is 11 residues long. CDR1 and CDR2 from the germline V gene are MNHEY and SMNVEV (reference sequence). V was shortened by 11 bases and J by 7 bases, with 15 bases between the two germline ends. The CDR3 protein is CAARRGGEQYF. As DNA, the CDR3 is TGTGCCGCTCGGAGAGGTGGGGAGCAGTACTTC.

The chain has TRBV19 and TRBJ1-1, with D possibly being TRBD1 (6 bases). The V and J ends lost 5 bases and 4 bases respectively, with 11 bases between them. Germline CDR1 is LNHDA and CDR2 is SQIVND (reference sequence). This CDR3 contains 13 residues. This CDR3 is CASSETGSTEAFF. CDR3 coding DNA: TGTGCCAGTAGTGAAACAGGGAGCACTGAAGCTTTCTTT.